Shown below are 4 T cell receptor beta chains from a single sample sequenced in a study of OX40 agonist ivuxolimab in advanced cancers. The table came from immunoSEQ multiplex PCR; TCRdb's copy has only in-frame clones and leaves some out. The table has around 70,000 clones, approximately 85% seen once. Specimen: CD4+ or CD8+ T cells sorted from blood, collected in a trial of the OX40 agonist ivuxolimab. These receptors originate from an adult with an advanced solid tumor such as melanoma, head and neck, liver or kidney cancer.

The chain couples TRBV9 to TRBJ2-5; 7 nucleotides agree with TRBD1. CDR3 length equals 13 residues. Germline CDR1 SGDLS, CDR2 YYNGEE. Germline trimming cut 5 bases from V and 5 bases from J; bases unmatched to any gene: 6. The CDR3 reads CASRGQGDETQYF. The DNA for the CDR3 is TGTGCCAGCAGAGGGCAGGGGGACGAGACCCAGTACTTC.

The rearrangement links TRBV19 to TRBJ1-1; TRBD1 is a possible D gene (6 bases). CDR3 length equals 16 residues. V was pared by 5 bases and J by 0 bases, with 16 bases between. CDR1 and CDR2 (germline): LNHDA, SQIVND (reference sequence). CDR3 sequence (DNA): TGTGCCAGTAGTCCCTTCTGGACAGAAATGAACACTGAAGCTTTCTTT. Translating gives CASSPFWTEMNTEAFF.

This clone was seen only once. The V and J genes are TRBV27 and TRBJ2-3, with 8 bases lining up with TRBD2. The CDR3 totals 16 residues. CDR1 and CDR2 from the germline V gene are MNHEY and SMNVEV (reference sequence). J gave up 2 bases and V 2 bases, and 6 bases lay outside the gene matches. The CDR3 region is CASSLRAGANTDTQYF. CDR3 nucleotides: TGTGCCAGCAGTTTAAGAGCGGGAGCTAACACAGATACGCAGTATTTT.

The chain has TRBV5-6 and TRBJ2-3, with 13 bases matching TRBD2. CDR1 SGHDT and CDR2 YYEEEE come from the germline V gene. V was pared by 4 bases and J by 5 bases, with 7 bases of the junction left unmatched. This CDR3 is built from 16 residues. The CDR3 spells CASSPRTSGRGDTQYF. The CDR3 DNA reads TGTGCCAGCAGCCCGAGGACTAGCGGGAGAGGAGATACGCAGTATTTT.